The clone carrying this TCR beta chain was picked up a small number of times. Its specificity is not known. Patients were excluded because of uncontrolled infection, other autoimmune disease, pregnancy or lactation. The sample is drawn from a study of T cells in Graves' hyperthyroidism and ophthalmopathy. The CDR3 extends over 12 amino acids. The germline CDR1 and CDR2 sequences are DFQATT and SNEGSKA (reference sequence). V lost 2 bases to trimming and J lost 5 bases, with 9 bases between them. The TCR beta CDR3 regions underwent amplification using RNA transcripts as the source. The study used the HTBI primer set for a first-round RT-PCR of the TCR CDR3. A single record per CDR3 protein comes from TCRdb applying MiXCR to the multiplex PCR reads. The sample consists of about 740,000 distinct CDR3 sequences, roughly 15% of them appearing once. Whole-study results and caveats: Most thyroid-expanded clonotypes above 0.001 were also found in blood.

The J gene is TRBJ2-5, the V gene TRBV20-1; weak D call: TRBD1 (6 bases). The sample taken for sequencing was blood. This clonotype was sampled from a woman aged 18-29 years with Graves' hyperthyroidism. The CDR3 DNA sequence: TGCAGTGCTAGAAAGGACAGTGAGACCCAGTACTTC. Translating gives CSARKDSETQYF.